The sequence of this TCR beta chain was determined in a study of Graves' ophthalmopathy and Graves' hyperthyroidism (dated by TCRdb to 2017 to 2018). About the full investigation: Peripheral blood was collected at initial diagnosis, before any treatment. In about six hyperthyroidism patients, T-cell repertoires of thyroid tissue and blood were compared. In total, 135 blood samples were TCR-sequenced: 40 to 45 ophthalmopathy, about 75 hyperthyroidism and some 17 hyperthyroidism-to-ophthalmopathy patients. A discovery set of 95 to 100 patients (43 ophthalmopathy, some 58 stable hyperthyroidism) was enrolled to explore V-J signatures distinguishing ophthalmopathy from hyperthyroidism. The study used signatures of the TCR beta repertoire to tell Graves' ophthalmopathy apart from Graves' hyperthyroidism and to predict which patients would progress to ophthalmopathy. After sampling, hyperthyroidism patients received methimazole starting at 30 mg daily, and ophthalmopathy patients received high-dose intravenous methylprednisolone. For independent validation, a separate cohort was made up of around 18 hyperthyroidism patients plus 17 patients who later progressed from hyperthyroidism to ophthalmopathy. The 100 or so discovery patients were randomly split 7:3 into training and test sets. What the study reported, not specific to this receptor: Sample size was not statistically predetermined, and group allocation was not concealed from the investigators. In validation, the model predicted ophthalmopathy progression with 55% to 71% sensitivity and 72.22% specificity; around twelve predicted patients were CT-confirmed with GO in a median of approximately 6.5 months. Among expanded thyroid clonotypes with frequency above 0.001, most also showed up in blood, which suggests that blood repertoires may reflect the thyroid immune response. In cross-validation, the 13-signature model distinguished ophthalmopathy from stable hyperthyroidism with 87.88% sensitivity and around 81% specificity, while in the test set the corresponding values were approximately 80% and 75%.

This clonotype was counted many times. This receptor's antigen is unknown. Per-base quality was not reported, and no clone a single base away is much larger than it. Hyperthyroidism was defined as stable when no progression to ophthalmopathy occurred within 18 months of follow-up. Hyperthyroidism patients were newly diagnosed, with disease duration under 2 months, and aged 18 to 65 years. Patients with other autoimmune diseases, uncontrolled infections, pregnancy or lactation were excluded. Clinical symptoms, serum thyroxine, TRAb, thyroid ultrasound and orbital computed tomography were used for diagnosis. Using Ficoll-Paque density gradient centrifugation, PBMCs were isolated from 8.5 to 10 ml of fresh peripheral blood. Trizol reagent was used to extract the total RNA, and its quality was then checked on an Agilent 2100 Bioanalyzer. CDR1 and CDR2 were assigned from the germline V gene as MNHNS and SASEGT. V is pared back by 6 bases and J by 10 bases, with 13 bases lying between the germline termini. Its CDR3 holds 13 amino acids, cysteine through phenylalanine. The CDR3 DNA has 39 bases and is translated from base 1.

For repertoire sequencing, the TCR beta CDR3 regions were amplified from RNA transcripts. HTBI primers and the Qiagen OneStep RT-PCR kit were used in a first-round RT-PCR, which was followed by a second-round multiplex PCR, size selection and purification. Sequencing of the libraries was carried out on an Illumina HiSeq2000 in paired-end mode with 100 bp reads. The authors' analysis ran thus. SOAPnuke was used for read processing, and reads with adapters, uncalled bases, a mean Phred below 15, or no exact constant-primer or identifier match were discarded. COPE v1.2.5 was used to merge high-quality paired reads. Each unique nucleotide sequence was defined as a clonotype, and clonotypes were aligned to IMGT TRB V, D and J references with MiTCR v1.1. The analysis was limited to V-J combinations with a frequency above 0.0001, which together covered over 99% of the repertoires. For each V-J combination, a TCR clonal expansion and chaos score was defined as F50 clonal expansion divided by the chaos observed in the TCRdist matrix. Welch's t-statistics and random forest were used to narrow the features down to roughly twelve V-J combinations, which were then fed into a naive Bayes classifier. Thyroid-blood repertoire similarity was quantified with the Morisita-Horn index. TCRdb trimmed public reads at Q25 via fastp, called clones via MiXCR and kept in-frame beta chains. Each entry is one CDR3 protein sequence, shown with its most common DNA and genes. The V and J calls reflect TCRdb's pipeline rather than the authors' work. This sample lists about 620,000 distinct CDR3 sequences; about 20% were detected once. In total, the top ten clones hold roughly 6.9% of the sample.

The sequencing sample was made of peripheral blood. In this chain, TRBV6-1 is recombined with TRBJ1-6, with an unclear D gene assignment. The source of this sequence is a woman aged 18 to 35 with stable Graves' hyperthyroidism. Some clones in this sample may be carry-over from other donors' samples. Donor details come from another sample of the same person, matched by shared clones. This receptor carries the CDR3 CASRELVISPLHF. The sequence in DNA is TGTGCCAGCAGGGAGTTGGTCATCTCACCCCTCCACTTT.